The clone carrying this T cell receptor beta chain has at least ten counts. Ranging in age from about 6 to 90, the donors were healthy Caucasian individuals from Russia. The data belong to a study of blood T cells in healthy people across ages. PCR was performed a second time for about 7 to 12 cycles using a sample-barcoded 5' primer and a J-beta primer mix. Each cDNA molecule carried a tag from a template-switch adaptor that contained 12 random nucleotides. TCRdb fed the 5' RACE reads into MiXCR, producing one record per CDR3 protein. The repertoire holds over 600,000 distinct CDR3 sequences, 20% to 25% seen once, with 3.5% to 4% in the top ten. The specimen was blood. This receptor was taken from a man between 65 and 79 years old in good health.

The CDR3 loop reads CASSRDQSITQYF. The CDR3 bases are TGTGCCAGCAGTCGAGACCAGTCGATTACGCAGTATTTT. The rearrangement joins TRBV6-6 to TRBJ2-3, with D unclear. Germline V gene data show CDR1 as MNHNY and CDR2 as SVGAGI (reference sequence). The CDR3 contains 13 residues. V was trimmed by 5 bases and J by 8 bases, leaving 14 bases between them.